This T cell receptor (beta chain) stems from a study of cytomegalovirus exposure and HLA in healthy donors. Study-wide findings and caveats: High sensitivity and specificity were reportedly achieved when the classifier diagnosed cytomegalovirus status. An apparent linkage of common viral pathogens to several of the most significant clusters emerged in a later analysis. Accurate predictions that matched the HLA-A and HLA-B alleles of most subjects were reportedly made from TCR beta sequences. Some TCR beta chains (164 of them) were listed as cytomegalovirus-associated.

V lost 4 bases, J lost 5 bases, and 10 bases lay in between. CDR3 size: 13 residues. Germline V gene lookup returns CDR1 KGHSH and CDR2 LQKENI. On this clone: Its matching antigen is unknown.

With 60 Vbeta and 13 Jbeta primers, the PCR was carried out. Assay used: immunoSEQ multiplex PCR; TCRdb lists only in-frame clones, some missing. The profile shows roughly 63,000 clones, around 75% of them singletons. The TCR comes from a woman between 35 and 50 years old in good health and CMV-seropositive. Sequencing input: PBMCs. This chain links TRBV18 with TRBJ2-3; no firm D call. The CDR3 region is CASSLVSRDTQYF. The DNA of the CDR3 is TGTGCCAGCTCACTGGTTTCTAGAGATACGCAGTATTTT.